A selection of T cell receptor beta chains follows, all from one sample in a study of monozygotic twins with inflammatory bowel disease. TCRdb re-called the 5' RACE reads; every CDR3 protein appears as one record, without DNA. Here the sample table reports approximately 330,000 distinct CDR3 sequences. What was sequenced was blood. The receptors originated from a human donor with ulcerative colitis or Crohn's disease, or a healthy co-twin of an affected twin (not recorded which). Both conserved end residues are part of each CDR3.

CDR3 length	V gene	J gene	CDR3 protein
16	TRBV18	TRBJ1-1	CASSPPFGGMNTEAFF
15	TRBV14	TRBJ1-1	CASSAHPVPATEAFF
13	TRBV12-3/TRBV12-4	TRBJ1-1	CASRTFGPPEAFF
14	TRBV5-5	TRBJ2-7	CASSLDHPAYEQYF
13	TRBV19	TRBJ2-1	CATSGRAVDEQFF
14	TRBV5-1	TRBJ2-2	CASKKAANTGELFF
15	TRBV11-2	TRBJ2-1	CASSFLVRSYNEQFF
16	TRBV12-3/TRBV12-4	TRBJ1-5	CASSLDRDRANQPQHF
15	TRBV7-2	TRBJ2-5	CASAEGPSARETQYF
12	TRBV11-1	TRBJ2-1	CASSARVNEQFF
16	TRBV28	TRBJ2-6	CASLGTLFSGANVLTF
14	TRBV12-3/TRBV12-4	TRBJ2-1	CASSVTGAYNEQFF
14	TRBV5-6	TRBJ1-5	CASSPLGGNQPQHF
15	TRBV6-5	TRBJ2-3	CASSYGAELTDTQYF
16	TRBV5-1	TRBJ1-1	CASSFDRPGKGFGAFF
15	TRBV20-1	TRBJ2-1	CSARPLAGAPNEQFF
13	TRBV5-1	TRBJ1-2	CASSLYGGYGYTF
15	TRBV6-2/TRBV6-3	TRBJ2-1	CASSRGIGQGDEQFF
17	TRBV27	TRBJ2-2	CASSRGLAHLKTGELFF
14	TRBV6-1	TRBJ2-7	CASSISWDSGEQYF
14	TRBV20-1	TRBJ1-1	CSARQGTGRSEAFF
14	TRBV5-6	TRBJ1-2	CASSLRAGSYGYTF
14	TRBV24-1	TRBJ2-1	CATVGTSGGNEQFF
17	TRBV14	TRBJ2-1	CASSPQGGSRWYNEQFF
13	TRBV10-3	TRBJ2-3	CAISDLFTDTQYF
14	TRBV29-1	TRBJ2-7	CSVGDGGSPYEQYF
16	TRBV7-2	TRBJ2-3	CASSLARQGVSDTQYF
15	TRBV5-1	TRBJ2-1	CASSPAGQGTDEQFF
15	TRBV6-1	TRBJ1-1	CASTRMGTGRTEAFF
12	TRBV7-8	TRBJ1-6	CASSTQDFPLHF
14	TRBV4-1	TRBJ1-2	CASSHIGDIYGYTF
14	TRBV12-3/TRBV12-4	TRBJ2-7	CASSPGQGNYEQYF
15	TRBV20-1	TRBJ1-2	CSASGGSARVYGYTF
16	TRBV5-1	TRBJ2-1	CASSLRGQFQNNEQFF
14	TRBV20-1	TRBJ1-6	CSAGRGETNSPLHF
19	TRBV5-1	TRBJ2-1	CASSRLGLAGGSSYNEQFF
15	TRBV11-2	TRBJ2-3	CASSPPTGNTDTQYF
11	TRBV6-1	TRBJ2-7	CASRALYEQYF
14	TRBV7-2	TRBJ2-3	CASSLGRLTDTQYF
16	TRBV4-1	TRBJ2-2	CASSQVFGTNTGELFF
16	TRBV6-5	TRBJ2-3	CASSYSTSGTDDTQYF
15	TRBV5-6	TRBJ2-3	CASSPPGGIEDTQYF
15	TRBV11-2	TRBJ1-4	CASSNGQATNEKLFF
13	TRBV5-1	TRBJ2-2	CASSYGKTGELFF
15	TRBV3-1	TRBJ2-5	CASSQMGTYSETQYF
15	TRBV7-9	TRBJ2-1	CASSLGLAGRGEQFF
14	TRBV15	TRBJ2-1	CATSRDQGFHEQFF
13	TRBV24-1	TRBJ2-1	CATSDLLYNEQFF